This entry lists 17 T cell receptor beta chains sequenced from one sample in a study of memory CD4+ T cells and cytomegalovirus serostatus. Clones were read by immunoSEQ multiplex PCR, and TCRdb kept only the in-frame ones, dropping some. Altogether about 59,000 clones are present, 81% being singletons, with the ten largest covering more than 0.85%. Single viable CD3+CD4+CD8-CD45RO+ cells were sorted as the memory CD4+ T cells. The specimen sequenced was memory CD4+ T cells from blood. The receptor source for this set is an adult in good health and CMV-seronegative.

The chain links TRBV7-9 to TRBJ2-6; no clear D gene. V shed 1 base and J shed 1 base, with 5 bases lying between them. The CDR3 totals 15 residues. The germline V gene has CDR1 SEHNR and CDR2 FQNEAQ (reference sequence). In DNA, the CDR3 is TGTGCCAGCAGCTTAGGTACGTCTGGGGCCAACGTCCTGACTTTC. Translated: CASSLGTSGANVLTF. Filled out from reference TRBV7-9 and TRBJ2-6, the complete variable domain reads DTGVSQNPRHKITKRGQNVTFRCDPISEHNRLYWYRQTLGQGPEFLTYFQNEAQLEKSRLLSDRFSAERPKGSFSTLEIQRTEQGDSAMYLCASSLGTSGANVLTFGAGSRLTVL.

The chain uses TRBV27 and TRBJ1-1, with TRBD1 identical over 11 bases. The CDR3 contains 14 residues. V was clipped by 8 bases and J by 5 bases; unmatched bases: 7. The germline V gene encodes CDR1 MNHEY and CDR2 SMNVEV (reference sequence). This chain's CDR3 is CASLGQGVTTEAFF. CDR3 DNA sequence: TGTGCCAGCCTGGGACAGGGGGTGACAACTGAAGCTTTCTTT.

This chain connects TRBV6-5 to TRBJ1-1, with 7 bases matching TRBD1. The length of the CDR3 is 15 residues. Germline CDR1 reads MNHEY; CDR2 reads SVGAGI. The V gene end was trimmed by 4 bases and the J gene end by 4 bases; junction bases not matched to a gene: 9. CDR3 in DNA: TGTGCCAGCAGTTCGAGCCCCGGGACAGCCACTGAAGCTTTCTTT. Translated: CASSSSPGTATEAFF.

The V and J genes are TRBV5-1 and TRBJ1-1; tentative D call: TRBD1 (6 bases). Germline-derived CDR1 and CDR2 are SGHRS and YFSETQ. Trimming cost V 0 bases and J 1 base, with 13 bases left between them. The CDR3 sequence is 16 residues long. CDR3 sequence: CASSLETQGSNTEAFF. The DNA of the CDR3 is TGCGCCAGCAGCTTGGAAACGCAGGGGTCGAACACTGAAGCTTTCTTT.

The gene calls are TRBV29-1 and TRBJ2-4, with D possibly TRBD2 on 7 matching bases. The length of the CDR3 is 13 residues. Germline-derived CDR1 and CDR2 are SQVTM and ANQGSEA. V was clipped by 8 bases and J by 4 bases, with 15 bases between them. The CDR3 DNA follows: TGCAGCACTCTAGGGGGGGTGAAAAACATTCAGTACTTC. It specifies CSTLGGVKNIQYF.

J is TRBJ1-5 and V is TRBV19; D unresolved. CDR3 length: 13 residues. The germline V gene encodes CDR1 LNHDA and CDR2 SQIVND (reference sequence). The V gene lost 2 bases and the J gene lost 5 bases, with 7 bases spanning the gap. As DNA, the CDR3 is TGTGCCAGTAGTATATTGGGAGATCAGCCCCAGCATTTT. Protein: CASSILGDQPQHF.

J is TRBJ1-5 and V is TRBV11-2; perhaps TRBD1 as D (5 bases). The germline V gene has CDR1 SGHAT and CDR2 FQNNGV. The CDR3 spans 13 residues. V lost 2 bases and J lost 5, with 7 bases in between. This CDR3 is CASSLMTDQPQHF. Here the CDR3 DNA reads TGTGCCAGCAGCTTAATGACAGATCAGCCCCAGCATTTT.

This chain links TRBV6-6 with TRBJ2-5; TRBD1 or TRBD2 may be the D gene (5 bases each). Germline V gene data show CDR1 as MNHNY and CDR2 as SVGAGI (reference sequence). With 7 bases removed from V and 1 base from J, the gap between germline ends came to 10 bases. CDR3 length equals 13 residues. The chain's CDR3 is CASNYGTQETQYF. The DNA of the CDR3 is TGTGCCAGCAACTACGGGACCCAAGAGACCCAGTACTTC.

In its sample, this clone was seen once. The rearrangement joins TRBV7-4 to TRBJ2-7, with D hard to call. The CDR3 is made up of 14 amino acids. Germline CDR1 and CDR2: SGHVT and SQSDAQ. V lost 7 bases to trimming and J lost 6 bases, with 19 bases between them. Written as DNA, the CDR3 is TGTGCCAGCACAGACCTTAGCACGAAATCCGAGCAGTACTTC. It encodes CASTDLSTKSEQYF.

This clone was found once. The chain couples TRBV5-6 to TRBJ1-3, with D maybe TRBD1 (5 bases). The germline gives CDR1 SGHDT, CDR2 YYEEEE. The CDR3 consists of 15 residues. The V and J ends lost 0 bases and 2 bases respectively, with 9 bases between them. Here the CDR3 DNA reads TGTGCCAGCAGCTTGGATGGGGCGCCTGGAAACACCATATATTTT. Its protein product is CASSLDGAPGNTIYF.

The rearrangement uses TRBV9 and TRBJ2-7, with 10 bases identical to TRBD2. The V gene's germline CDR1 is SGDLS and CDR2 YYNGEE. Unmatched junction bases numbered 10, after V lost 4 bases and J lost 0 bases. There are 17 residues in the CDR3. The CDR3 bases are TGTGCCAGCAGCCCCCGTGCTAGCGGGAGCCTCTCCTACGAGCAGTACTTC. This sequence encodes CASSPRASGSLSYEQYF.

This clone showed up just once. The J gene is TRBJ2-1, the V gene TRBV12-5; D possibly corresponds to TRBD2 (6 bases). This CDR3 comprises 16 residues. Per germline, CDR1 LGHNT and CDR2 FRNRAP. V lost 0 bases and J 4 bases, leaving 13 bases between the germline ends. This chain's CDR3 is CASGLVREFRYNEQFF. CDR3 DNA: TGTGCTAGTGGTTTGGTACGGGAGTTTAGGTACAATGAGCAGTTCTTC.

This clone was observed a single time. The chain carries TRBV5-4 and TRBJ1-1; 8 nucleotides match TRBD1. This CDR3 contains 15 residues. The ends lost 1 base at V and 6 bases at J; junction bases unmatched: 8. Germline values: CDR1 SGHNT, CDR2 YYREEE (reference sequence). In DNA, the CDR3 is TGTGCCAGCAGCTTGTTGTCAGGGGGCAACCCTGAAGCTTTCTTT. Translating it yields CASSLLSGGNPEAFF.

The rearrangement uses TRBV5-4 and TRBJ2-4; weak D call: TRBD2 (6 bases). The CDR3 totals 15 residues. V was cut by 2 bases and J by 7 bases, with 16 bases left in between. Germline V gene lookup returns CDR1 SGHNT and CDR2 YYREEE (reference sequence). The CDR3 DNA reads TGTGCCAGCAGCTTATGGGGCGGGAAGTCGAACATTCAGTACTTC. This translates into CASSLWGGKSNIQYF.

The chain carries TRBV5-1 and TRBJ2-3; 11 bases align to TRBD2. CDR3 length: 15 residues. Germline CDR1 reads SGHRS; CDR2 reads YFSETQ. The V segment lost 0 bases and the J segment 5 bases; nucleotides outside the gene matches: 2. The CDR3 protein is CASSLALAGGDTQYF. In nucleotides, the CDR3 is TGCGCCAGCAGCTTGGCCCTAGCGGGAGGAGATACGCAGTATTTT.

This chain connects TRBV28 to TRBJ2-6, with 12 bases aligning to TRBD1. This CDR3 has 18 amino acids. J was trimmed by 4 bases and V by 6 bases; bases with no gene match: 10. Germline CDR1 reads MDHEN; CDR2 reads SYDVKM. The chain's CDR3 is CASSPAGQGAGGANVLTF. The CDR3 nucleotides are TGTGCCAGCAGCCCGGCGGGACAGGGGGCCGGGGGGGCCAACGTCCTGACTTTC.

The genes are TRBV9 and TRBJ1-1; no definite D call. The CDR3 runs to 15 residues. V lost 1 base, J lost 7 bases, and 17 bases lay in between. Germline lookup yields CDR1 SGDLS and CDR2 YYNGEE. In DNA form, the CDR3 reads TGTGCCAGCAGCGTAATGGGAGACGCCTGGGATGAAGCTTTCTTT. Its translation: CASSVMGDAWDEAFF.